This entry lists 28 T cell receptor beta chains sequenced from one sample in a study of graft-versus-host responses after intestinal transplantation. Responders (around 200,000, CFSE-labeled) were co-plated with around 200,000 irradiated, violet-dye-labeled stimulators. Assay used: immunoSEQ multiplex PCR; TCRdb lists only in-frame clones, some missing. The table lists 15,000 to 20,000 clones, under 45% of them singletons. Sequences were derived from alloreactive CD8+ T cells from a mixed lymphocyte reaction culture, sampled before intestinal transplant. This sample's subset: CFSE-low proliferating T cells sorted from approximately 6-day pre-transplant mixed lymphocyte reaction (GvH or HvG direction). All receptors come from a human patient who received an intestinal transplant.

This clone has just a few counts. V is TRBV7-8 and J is TRBJ1-3; D unclear. Germline V gene sequence: CDR1 SGHVS, CDR2 FQNEAQ. V lost 7 bases and J 1 base, leaving 5 bases between the germline ends. The CDR3 consists of 12 residues. This CDR3 reads CASTLSGNTIYF. CDR3 DNA sequence: TGTGCCAGCACCTTGTCTGGAAACACCATATATTTT.

This clone was seen only a few times. The V call is TRBV5-5, the J call TRBJ1-2, with 9 bases fitting TRBD1. The CDR3 contains 17 residues. J was trimmed by 5 bases and V by 2 bases; bases with no gene match: 13. Germline V lookup: CDR1 SGHKS, CDR2 YYEKEE (reference sequence). The CDR3 is CASSLGVMDRGKYGYTF. CDR3 bases: TGTGCCAGCAGCTTAGGAGTCATGGACAGGGGAAAGTATGGCTACACCTTC.

Only a few counts were recorded for this clone. The chain carries TRBV5-1 and TRBJ2-3; D is perhaps TRBD1 or TRBD2 (7 bases each). The CDR3 consists of 14 residues. The ends were cut back, 7 bases at V and 3 bases at J, with 15 bases in the middle. Germline V gives CDR1 SGHRS, CDR2 YFSETQ. CDR3 loop: CASATGEGTDTQYF. CDR3 DNA: TGCGCCAGCGCCACAGGGGAGGGTACAGATACGCAGTATTTT. Full variable domain (missing parts from reference TRBV5-1 and TRBJ2-3): KAGVTQTPRYLIKTRGQQVTLSCSPISGHRSVSWYQQTPGQGLQFLFEYFSETQRNKGNFPGRFSGRQFSNSRSEMNVSTLELGDSALYLCASATGEGTDTQYFGPGTRLTVL.

The chain has TRBV5-1 and TRBJ2-7, with unresolved D. The germline V and J ends were trimmed by 0 bases and 5 bases, with 15 bases remaining between them. This CDR3 comprises 15 residues. Germline V lookup: CDR1 SGHRS, CDR2 YFSETQ. In DNA form, the CDR3 reads TGCGCCAGCAGCTTGGTCTGGCCGTCCCTGGACGAGCAGTACTTC. Translated, it gives CASSLVWPSLDEQYF.

Only one count was recorded for this clone. J is TRBJ2-3 and V is TRBV18, with D possibly being TRBD1 or TRBD2 (5 bases each). V was pared by 1 base and J by 8 bases, with 16 bases between. From germline, CDR1 is KGHSH and CDR2 LQKENI. The length of the CDR3 is 15 residues. The DNA for the CDR3 is TGTGCCAGCTCACCACATAGGACACCAGGAGGTACGCAGTATTTT. As protein: CASSPHRTPGGTQYF.

V is TRBV4-1 and J is TRBJ1-2, with D unresolved. The CDR3 loop spans 15 amino acids. V was cut by 0 bases and J by 4 bases, with 12 bases left in between. Germline values: CDR1 MGHRA, CDR2 YSYEKL. The chain's CDR3 is CASSQESGITYGYTF. CDR3 DNA sequence: TGCGCCAGCAGCCAAGAGAGCGGGATTACCTATGGCTACACCTTC.

The table lists this clone with a few counts. This chain joins TRBV19 and TRBJ2-7, with a weak D call TRBD2 (5 bases). There are 13 residues in the CDR3. Per the germline V gene, CDR1 is LNHDA and CDR2 is SQIVND (reference sequence). Trimming left V 1 base short and J 4 bases short, with 8 bases between. The CDR3 here is CASSIGTPYEQYF. The CDR3 DNA follows: TGTGCCAGTAGTATAGGGACTCCTTACGAGCAGTACTTC.

The V gene is TRBV7-6, the J gene TRBJ1-2; TRBD1 matches 8 bases. The germline V gene encodes CDR1 SGHVS and CDR2 FNYEAQ. The CDR3 runs 16 residues. The J segment lost 5 bases and the V segment lost 5 bases, leaving 13 bases of the junction unmatched. The CDR3 sequence: CASSPNPRQGIYGYTF. The DNA for the CDR3 is TGTGCCAGCAGCCCGAACCCTAGACAGGGGATTTATGGCTACACCTTC.

This clone was seen more than once but under ten times. The chain joins TRBV30 to TRBJ1-2; the match to TRBD1 covers 9 bases. V shed 2 bases, J shed 6 bases, and the junction held 4 bases outside the gene matches. The CDR3 is made up of 13 amino acids. CDR1 GTSNPN and CDR2 SVGIG come from the germline V gene (reference sequence). In DNA form, the CDR3 reads TGTGCCTGGAGTATGGGACAGGGACATGGCTACACCTTC. Amino acid sequence: CAWSMGQGHGYTF.

The rearrangement joins TRBV28 to TRBJ2-3; D is perhaps TRBD1 (5 bases). The V end lost 2 bases, the J end lost 0 bases, and 9 bases lay between the germline ends. The CDR3 covers 15 residues. Germline V lookup: CDR1 MDHEN, CDR2 SYDVKM. Here the CDR3 reads CASSLGAASTDTQYF. The DNA of the CDR3 is TGTGCCAGCAGTTTAGGGGCAGCTAGCACAGATACGCAGTATTTT.

The chain is built from TRBV5-4 and TRBJ2-3, with D possibly TRBD2 on 5 matching bases. Germline CDR1 is SGHNT and CDR2 is YYREEE (reference sequence). The CDR3 is 14 amino acids. V was cut by 0 bases and J by 2 bases, with 7 bases left in between. CDR3 DNA: TGTGCCAGCAGCTTGGCGGACTTCACAGATACGCAGTATTTT. It codes for CASSLADFTDTQYF. Based on the CDR3 plus reference TRBV5-4 and TRBJ2-3, the full variable domain is ETGVTQSPTHLIKTRGQQVTLRCSSQSGHNTVSWYQQALGQGPQFIFQYYREEENGRGNFPPRFSGLQFPNYSSELNVNALELDDSALYLCASSLADFTDTQYFGPGTRLTVL.

This chain uses TRBV5-1 with TRBJ1-1; perhaps TRBD1 as D (6 bases). Trimming removed 2 bases at V and 7 bases at J, with 18 bases between. From germline, CDR1 is SGHRS and CDR2 YFSETQ. This CDR3 is 15 amino acids long. The CDR3 loop reads CASSFSAGGRHEAFF. The CDR3 DNA reads as TGCGCCAGCAGCTTTAGCGCGGGGGGCAGGCATGAAGCTTTCTTT.

The chain carries TRBV6-5 and TRBJ2-1, with a weak D call TRBD2 (7 bases). With 0 bases removed from V and 1 base from J, the gap between germline ends came to 10 bases. Germline V lookup: CDR1 MNHEY, CDR2 SVGAGI. This CDR3 has 16 amino acids. The CDR3 sequence: CASSYSGGHSYNEQFF. DNA for the CDR3: TGTGCCAGCAGTTACTCGGGGGGGCATTCCTACAATGAGCAGTTCTTC.

V is TRBV10-3 and J is TRBJ2-7, with TRBD2 as a possible D gene (6 bases). The length of the CDR3 is 17 residues. Germline values: CDR1 ENHRY, CDR2 SYGVKD. V lost 2 bases and J lost 3, with 20 bases in between. The DNA of the CDR3 is TGTGCCATCAGTGAGGCCCGGGGGACTCCTGCCTACTACGAGCAGTACTTC. This translates into CAISEARGTPAYYEQYF.

The V call is TRBV5-1, the J call TRBJ1-1; D possibly corresponds to TRBD1 (6 bases). The germline CDR1 and CDR2 sequences are SGHRS and YFSETQ. The germline V and J ends were trimmed by 4 bases and 2 bases, with 12 bases remaining between them. CDR3 length: 14 amino acids. The CDR3 sequence is CASSQGQSNTEAFF. CDR3 bases: TGCGCCAGCAGCCAGGGGCAATCTAACACTGAAGCTTTCTTT.

By share, this clone ranks as medium-sized (0.01 to 0.1%). This chain links TRBV28 with TRBJ2-7; 10 nucleotides align to TRBD1. V was clipped by 5 bases and J by 2 bases; unmatched bases: 6. Germline values: CDR1 MDHEN, CDR2 SYDVKM. The CDR3 loop spans 15 amino acids. CDR3 residues: CASSPRTGGPYEQYF. The CDR3 nucleotides are TGTGCCAGCAGTCCGAGGACAGGGGGGCCCTACGAGCAGTACTTC. The variable domain in full, with the rest retrieved from reference TRBV28 and TRBJ2-7, is DVKVTQSSRYLVKRTGEKVFLECVQDMDHENMFWYRQDPGLGLRLIYFSYDVKMKEKGDIPEGYSVSREKKERFSLILESASTNQTSMYLCASSPRTGGPYEQYFGPGTRLTVT.

This clone is labeled as medium-sized. The chain is built from TRBV27 and TRBJ2-3; D is uncertain. Germline assignment: CDR1 MNHEY and CDR2 SMNVEV (reference sequence). V lost 0 bases to trimming and J lost 2 bases, with 6 bases between them. The CDR3 sequence is 14 residues long. The CDR3 protein is CASSLSAYTDTQYF. CDR3 DNA sequence: TGTGCCAGCAGTTTATCGGCGTACACAGATACGCAGTATTTT.

The CDR3 protein is CALRESYEQYF. The CDR3 coding sequence is TGTGCCCTTAGGGAGTCCTACGAGCAGTACTTC. This sequence joins TRBV28 and TRBJ2-7; D may be TRBD2 (5 bases). Germline CDR1 and CDR2: MDHEN and SYDVKM. This CDR3 comprises 11 residues. The germline V and J ends were trimmed by 11 bases and 1 base, with 9 bases remaining between them.

The rearrangement joins TRBV4-2 to TRBJ2-3; D possibly corresponds to TRBD1 (5 bases). The V gene lost 2 bases and the J gene lost 7 bases, with 13 bases spanning the gap. Germline V gene lookup returns CDR1 LGHNA and CDR2 YNFKEQ. The length of the CDR3 is 14 residues. The CDR3 here is CASSQTSMDNTQYF. DNA of the CDR3: TGTGCCAGCAGCCAAACATCCATGGACAATACGCAGTATTTT.

V and J are TRBV7-6 and TRBJ2-7; 7 positions agree with TRBD1. The CDR3 runs to 16 residues. Germline loops: CDR1 SGHVS, CDR2 FNYEAQ. V trimming: 5 bases; J trimming: 0 bases; junction bases outside the gene matches: 10. The CDR3 sequence: CASSPGADRSSYEQYF. CDR3 bases: TGTGCCAGCAGCCCAGGGGCGGACAGGAGCTCCTACGAGCAGTACTTC.

The genes are TRBV5-4 and TRBJ2-1; 8 bases match TRBD2. This CDR3 comprises 16 residues. Germline V gene sequence: CDR1 SGHNT, CDR2 YYREEE (reference sequence). J lost 8 bases, V lost 2 bases, and 12 bases had no gene match. The CDR3 loop is CASSFLGAGEFYEQFF. The DNA for the CDR3 is TGTGCCAGCAGCTTTCTTGGAGCGGGGGAGTTCTATGAGCAGTTCTTC.

The V call is TRBV4-2, the J call TRBJ1-1; D uncertain. V lost 1 base to trimming and J lost 4 bases, with 22 bases between them. CDR3 length equals 18 residues. Germline V gene sequence: CDR1 LGHNA, CDR2 YNFKEQ. In nucleotides, the CDR3 is TGTGCCAGCAGCCAAGGGGCCCGGGCATCCTGGGTTGGCACTGAAGCTTTCTTT. Protein sequence: CASSQGARASWVGTEAFF.

V and J are TRBV4-1 and TRBJ2-2, with D perhaps being TRBD1 or TRBD2 (5 bases each). V shed 3 bases and J shed 6 bases, with 17 bases lying between them. CDR3 length equals 16 residues. Germline CDR1 is MGHRA and CDR2 is YSYEKL. Written as DNA, the CDR3 is TGCGCCAGCAGCCACGGGACCCTGGGCCGCCCCGGGGAGCTGTTTTTT. Translation gives CASSHGTLGRPGELFF.

The V gene is TRBV7-2, the J gene TRBJ1-1; possibly TRBD1 for D (5 bases). Trimming cost V 2 bases and J 11 bases, with 21 bases left between them. This CDR3 region has 15 residues. Germline CDR1 reads SGHTA; CDR2 reads FQGNSA. The CDR3 region is CASSLRWVSGIQAFF. CDR3 DNA: TGTGCCAGCAGCTTACGATGGGTGTCAGGGATCCAGGCTTTCTTT.

The genes are TRBV7-9 and TRBJ2-7; TRBD2 matches at 7 bases. This CDR3 spans 15 amino acids. V shed 5 bases, J shed 2 bases, and the junction held 9 bases outside the gene matches. Germline assignment: CDR1 SEHNR and CDR2 FQNEAQ (reference sequence). CDR3 region: CASSGMRERAYEQYF. In DNA form, the CDR3 reads TGTGCCAGCAGCGGAATGCGGGAGCGGGCCTACGAGCAGTACTTC.

This clone has a handful of counts. The chain carries TRBV4-2 and TRBJ2-7; D is uncertain. Trimming stripped 0 bases from V and 3 bases from J, with 12 bases between. Germline CDR1 reads LGHNA; CDR2 reads YNFKEQ. The length of the CDR3 is 15 residues. CDR3 sequence (DNA): TGTGCCAGCAGCCAAGAAAAGGCTGTGGTCTACGAGCAGTACTTC. Amino acids: CASSQEKAVVYEQYF.

This clone has a handful of counts. The chain has TRBV5-4 and TRBJ2-1; weak D call: TRBD2 (6 bases). Germline V gene sequence: CDR1 SGHNT, CDR2 YYREEE (reference sequence). The CDR3 totals 13 residues. V shed 5 bases and J shed 2 bases, with 8 bases lying between them. The CDR3 coding sequence is TGTGCCAGCAGGGACTACACCTACAATGAGCAGTTCTTC. Amino acid sequence: CASRDYTYNEQFF.

This chain uses TRBV2 with TRBJ2-1; D is perhaps TRBD1 (5 bases). The V end lost 0 bases, the J end lost 12 bases, and 18 bases lay between the germline ends. CDR3 length: 15 amino acids. Germline V gene data show CDR1 as SNHLY and CDR2 as FYNNEI. CDR3 amino acids: CASSEALGRDGWQFF. The CDR3 DNA reads TGTGCCAGCAGTGAAGCTCTGGGCAGGGATGGGTGGCAGTTCTTC.